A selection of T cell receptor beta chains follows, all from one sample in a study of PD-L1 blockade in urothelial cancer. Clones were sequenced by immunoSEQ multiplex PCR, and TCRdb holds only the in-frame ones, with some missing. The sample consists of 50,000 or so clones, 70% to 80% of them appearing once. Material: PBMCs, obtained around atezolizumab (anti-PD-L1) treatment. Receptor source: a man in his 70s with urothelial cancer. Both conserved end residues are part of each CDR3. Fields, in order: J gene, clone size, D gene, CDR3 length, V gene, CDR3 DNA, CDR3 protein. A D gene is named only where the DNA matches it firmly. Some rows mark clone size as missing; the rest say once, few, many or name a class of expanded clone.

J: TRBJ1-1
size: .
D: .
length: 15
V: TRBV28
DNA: TGTGCCAGCAGTTTAGCGGGCCTTTCAAACACTGAAGCTTTCTTT
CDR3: CASSLAGLSNTEAFF

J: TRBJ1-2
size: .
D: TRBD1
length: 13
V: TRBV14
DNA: TGTGCCAGCAGCCGGGACAGAAACTATGGCTACACCTTC
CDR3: CASSRDRNYGYTF

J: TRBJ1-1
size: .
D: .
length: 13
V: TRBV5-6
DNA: TGTGCCAGCAGCTTCGACAGGAACACTGAAGCTTTCTTT
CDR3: CASSFDRNTEAFF

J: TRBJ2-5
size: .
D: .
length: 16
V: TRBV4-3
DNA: TGCGCCAGCAGCTCGGACTTCAACAAGTACCAAGAGACCCAGTACTTC
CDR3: CASSSDFNKYQETQYF

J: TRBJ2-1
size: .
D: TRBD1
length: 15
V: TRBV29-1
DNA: TGCAGCGCCCCGACAGGGGGCTATGGCTACAATGAGCAGTTCTTC
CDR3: CSAPTGGYGYNEQFF

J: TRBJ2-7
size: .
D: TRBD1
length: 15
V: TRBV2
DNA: TGTGCCAGCAGTGATGAGACAGGGGGCTCCTACGAGCAGTACTTC
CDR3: CASSDETGGSYEQYF

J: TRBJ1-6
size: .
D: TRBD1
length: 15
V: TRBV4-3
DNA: TGCGCCAGCAGCCGAGAGGACAGGGGTAATTCACCCCTCCACTTT
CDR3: CASSREDRGNSPLHF

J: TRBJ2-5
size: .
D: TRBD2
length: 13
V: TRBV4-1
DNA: TGCGCCAGCAGCCCTCAGCGGGGGGAGACCCAGTACTTC
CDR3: CASSPQRGETQYF

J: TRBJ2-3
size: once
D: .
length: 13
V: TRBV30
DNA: TGTGCCTGGACCGGAGGCCCGACAGATACGCAGTATTTT
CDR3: CAWTGGPTDTQYF

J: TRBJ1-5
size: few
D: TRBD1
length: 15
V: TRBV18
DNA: TGTGCCAGCTCACCGGGACAGGGACGCAATCAGCCCCAGCATTTT
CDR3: CASSPGQGRNQPQHF

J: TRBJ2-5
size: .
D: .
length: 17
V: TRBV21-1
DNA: TGTGCCAGCAGCAAAGAATCGGTCCGGCAGGAAGAAGAGACCCAGTACTTC
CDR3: CASSKESVRQEEETQYF

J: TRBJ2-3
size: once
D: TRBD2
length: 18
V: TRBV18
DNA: TGTGCCAGCTCACCACGGAGCGGGAGAACTTCTAGCACAGATACGCAGTATTTT
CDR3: CASSPRSGRTSSTDTQYF

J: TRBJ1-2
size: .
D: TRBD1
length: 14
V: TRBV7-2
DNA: TGTGCCAGCAGCATCCCGGGACAGGCCTATGGCTACACCTTC
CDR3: CASSIPGQAYGYTF

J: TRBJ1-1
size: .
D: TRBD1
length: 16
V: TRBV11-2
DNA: TGTGCCAGCAGCAGCCGGACAGGGGACATGAACACTGAAGCTTTCTTT
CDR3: CASSSRTGDMNTEAFF

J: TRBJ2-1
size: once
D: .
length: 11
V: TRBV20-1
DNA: TGCAGTGCTTTACCGGGGGGCGAGCAGTTCTTC
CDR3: CSALPGGEQFF

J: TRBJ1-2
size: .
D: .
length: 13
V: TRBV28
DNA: TGTGCCAGCAGACTGACAGGTGGTAGTGGCTACACCTTC
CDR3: CASRLTGGSGYTF

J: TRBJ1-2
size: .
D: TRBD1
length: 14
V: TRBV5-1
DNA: TGCGCCAGCAGCTTGGGGACAGGGGGCTATGGCTACACCTTC
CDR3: CASSLGTGGYGYTF

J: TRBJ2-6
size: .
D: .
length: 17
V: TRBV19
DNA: TGTGCCAGTAGTATAGGCAGGGTACACTCTGGGGCCAACGTCCTGACTTTC
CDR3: CASSIGRVHSGANVLTF

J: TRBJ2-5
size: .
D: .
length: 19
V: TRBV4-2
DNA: TGTGCCAGCAGCCAAGGAGTTGCAGGTTGGGAGCTTGGGCAAGAGACCCAGTACTTC
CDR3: CASSQGVAGWELGQETQYF

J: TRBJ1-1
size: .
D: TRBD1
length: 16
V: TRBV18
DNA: TGTGCCAGCTCACCAACCCGGACAGGAATGAACACTGAAGCTTTCTTT
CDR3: CASSPTRTGMNTEAFF

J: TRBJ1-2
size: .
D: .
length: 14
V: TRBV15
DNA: TGTGCCACCAGCAGAGATAAGGGGTCGTCTGGCTACACCTTC
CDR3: CATSRDKGSSGYTF

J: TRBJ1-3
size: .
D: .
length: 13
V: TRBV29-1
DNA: TGCAGCGTAGGGGGAAGAACTGGAAACACCATATATTTT
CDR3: CSVGGRTGNTIYF

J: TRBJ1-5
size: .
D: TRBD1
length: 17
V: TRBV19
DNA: TGTGCCAGTAGTGTCCTGGGCCCGGACAGGGGGAAACAGCCCCAGCATTTT
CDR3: CASSVLGPDRGKQPQHF

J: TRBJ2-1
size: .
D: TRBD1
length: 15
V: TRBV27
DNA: TGTGCCAGCAGCCTTACAGGGGGAGTTGTCAATGAGCAGTTCTTC
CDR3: CASSLTGGVVNEQFF

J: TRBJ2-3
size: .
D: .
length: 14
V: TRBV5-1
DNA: TGCGCCAGCAGCTTGGCCTCAGGGGCAGATACGCAGTATTTT
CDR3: CASSLASGADTQYF

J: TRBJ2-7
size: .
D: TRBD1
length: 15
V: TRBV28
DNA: TGTGCCAGCAGTTTCCTTGGACAGGGGACCTACGAGCAGTACTTC
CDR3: CASSFLGQGTYEQYF

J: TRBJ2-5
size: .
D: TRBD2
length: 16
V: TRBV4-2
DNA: TGTGCCAGCAGCCAAGAGCGGGGGACCAACCAAGAGACCCAGTACTTC
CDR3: CASSQERGTNQETQYF

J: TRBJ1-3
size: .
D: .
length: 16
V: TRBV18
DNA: TGTGCCAGCTCACGGACATCGGCACGATCTGGAAACACCATATATTTT
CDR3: CASSRTSARSGNTIYF

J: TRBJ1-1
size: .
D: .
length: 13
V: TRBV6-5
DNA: TGTGCCAGCAGCTTGACAGAAAACACTGAAGCTTTCTTT
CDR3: CASSLTENTEAFF

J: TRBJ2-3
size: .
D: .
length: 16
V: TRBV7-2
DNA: TGTGCCAGCAGCTTAGAGGTCAGGGGTAGCACAGATACGCAGTATTTT
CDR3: CASSLEVRGSTDTQYF

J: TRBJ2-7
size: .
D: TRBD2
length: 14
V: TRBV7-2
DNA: TGTGCCAGCAGCCGCCGGGAGGGGTCCTACGAGCAGTACTTC
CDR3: CASSRREGSYEQYF

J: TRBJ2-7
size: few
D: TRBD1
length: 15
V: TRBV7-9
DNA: TGTGCCAGCAGCTTAGAAGACAGGGGGCTTGACGAGCAGTACTTC
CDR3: CASSLEDRGLDEQYF

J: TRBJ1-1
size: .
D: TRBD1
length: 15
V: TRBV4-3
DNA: TGCGCCAGCAGCCATTCCGGGACAGGCAACACTGAAGCTTTCTTT
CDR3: CASSHSGTGNTEAFF

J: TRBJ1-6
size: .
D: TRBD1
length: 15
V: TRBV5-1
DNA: TGCGCCAGCAGCTACCGGACAGGGTCAAATTCACCCCTCCACTTT
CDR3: CASSYRTGSNSPLHF

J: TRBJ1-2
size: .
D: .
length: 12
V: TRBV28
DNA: TGTGCCAGCAGTGCCCAGGTCTATGGCTACACCTTC
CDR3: CASSAQVYGYTF

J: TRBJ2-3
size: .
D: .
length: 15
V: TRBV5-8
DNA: TGTGCCAGCAGCTCCAGGGGTCCTAGCACAGATACGCAGTATTTT
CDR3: CASSSRGPSTDTQYF

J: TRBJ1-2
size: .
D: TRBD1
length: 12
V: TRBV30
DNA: TGTGCCTGGGGACAGGGCCGGGATGGCTACACCTTC
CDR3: CAWGQGRDGYTF

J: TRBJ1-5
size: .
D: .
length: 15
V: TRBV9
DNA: TGTGCCAGCAGCGTCGGGGTAGAAAGCAATCAGCCCCAGCATTTT
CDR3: CASSVGVESNQPQHF

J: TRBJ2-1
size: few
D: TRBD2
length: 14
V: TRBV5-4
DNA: TGTGCCAGCAGCTTAGCGGGGGGACTAAATGAGCAGTTCTTC
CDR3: CASSLAGGLNEQFF

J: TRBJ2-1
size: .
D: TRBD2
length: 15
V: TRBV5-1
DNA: TGCGCCAGCAGCTTGGTGTCTAGCGGGGCGGGAGAGCAGTTCTTC
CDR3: CASSLVSSGAGEQFF

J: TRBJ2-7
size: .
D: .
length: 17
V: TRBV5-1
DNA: TGCGCCAGCAGCTTGCAGACAGCCCCCACGACCTCCTACGAGCAGTACTTC
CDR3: CASSLQTAPTTSYEQYF